The rows below give T cell receptor beta chains drawn from one sample of a study of T cells in Graves' hyperthyroidism and ophthalmopathy. TCRdb re-called the multiplex PCR reads through MiXCR, storing one row per CDR3 protein. The table lists 490,000 or so distinct CDR3 sequences, roughly 22% of them singletons. Specimen: blood. All receptors derive from a woman aged 70 to 79 with Graves' ophthalmopathy. Each CDR3 is given with its conserved first and last residue. The order of the fields is D gene, J gene, V gene, clone size, CDR3 DNA, CDR3 protein. D genes are given only for firm matches. Size values are once, few and many counts, or a class for expanded clones, and some rows have none.

>TRBD2|TRBJ2-5|TRBV7-2|.
TGTGCCAGCAGCTTTCTTCTAGCGGGAGTCGGAGAGACCCAGTACTTC
CASSFLLAGVGETQYF
>.|TRBJ2-5|TRBV10-3|.
TGTGCCATCGGTGGTGTGGCGGAGACCCAGTACTTC
CAIGGVAETQYF
>.|TRBJ1-5|TRBV6-1|few
TGTGCCAGCAGGCAAAATCAGCCCCAGCATTTT
CASRQNQPQHF
>TRBD1|TRBJ1-1|TRBV12-3/TRBV12-4|many
TGTGCCAGCAGTCCCTGGACAGGGAACACTGAAGCTTTCTTT
CASSPWTGNTEAFF
>TRBD1|TRBJ2-7|TRBV6-1|few
TGTGCCAGCATGCGGGGACAGGGTTACGAGCAGTACTTC
CASMRGQGYEQYF
>TRBD1|TRBJ1-2|TRBV9|few
TGTGCCAGCAGCGTAGAGGGGGCTAGTAACTATGGCTACACCTTC
CASSVEGASNYGYTF
>TRBD2|TRBJ2-5|TRBV2|few
TGTGCCAGCAAGGGGCTAGCGGGAGGGCCGGAGACCCAGTACTTC
CASKGLAGGPETQYF
>.|TRBJ2-2|TRBV6-4|few
TGTGCCAGCAGAGATAGACGAACCGGGGAGCTGTTTTTT
CASRDRRTGELFF
>.|TRBJ2-5|TRBV7-2|.
TGTGCCAGCAGCTTATATAATCCCCAAGAGACCCAGTACTTC
CASSLYNPQETQYF
>TRBD2|TRBJ2-2|TRBV27|many
TGTGCCAGCAGTTTACTAGCGGGAGGCCCAAAGACCGGGGAGCTGTTTTTT
CASSLLAGGPKTGELFF
>TRBD2|TRBJ2-1|TRBV7-3|.
TGTGCCAGCAGCACCCCGGCGGGTAGCGGGATGAATGAGCAGTTCTTC
CASSTPAGSGMNEQFF
>.|TRBJ2-3|TRBV20-1|.
TGCAGTGCTACCCGGGTAGGGAGCACAGATACGCAGTATTTT
CSATRVGSTDTQYF
>.|TRBJ2-1|TRBV12-3/TRBV12-4|many
TGTGCCAGCAGTTCTACTCCGAGCTCCTACAATGAGCAGTTCTTC
CASSSTPSSYNEQFF
>.|TRBJ1-1|TRBV20-1|.
TGCAGTGCTAGGGGGGGGGCGCTGAACACTGAAGCTTTCTTT
CSARGGALNTEAFF
>.|TRBJ2-5|TRBV6-1|.
TGTGCCAGCACCCTATCCGAGACCCAGTACTTC
CASTLSETQYF
>.|TRBJ2-7|TRBV20-1|.
TGCAGTGGCTCCGGGACCGCATACTACGAGCAGTACTTC
CSGSGTAYYEQYF
>.|TRBJ2-1|TRBV12-3/TRBV12-4|many
TGTGCCAGCAGTTCCTCCCTCTGGAAAGAGCAGTTCTTC
CASSSSLWKEQFF
>.|TRBJ2-1|TRBV7-3|many
TGTGCCAGCACCCCGACTAGACAGTACAATGAGCAGTTCTTC
CASTPTRQYNEQFF
>TRBD2|TRBJ2-1|TRBV5-5|.
TGTGCCAGCAGCTTGTTAAGCGGGAGCCACTACAATGAGCAGTTCTTC
CASSLLSGSHYNEQFF
>.|TRBJ1-1|TRBV7-2|.
TGTGCCAGCAGCTTAGGGTCTAGCTCTGAAGCTTTCTTT
CASSLGSSSEAFF
>TRBD2|TRBJ2-3|TRBV20-1|few
TGCAGTGCTAGTCCTAGCGGGAGTCTAACAGATACGCAGTATTTT
CSASPSGSLTDTQYF
>.|TRBJ1-1|TRBV3-1|many
TGTGCCAGCAGCCAAAGGACTGAAGCTTTCTTT
CASSQRTEAFF
>TRBD1|TRBJ2-3|TRBV12-5|many
TGTGCTAGTGCGACGGACAGGGAGACAGATACGCAGTATTTT
CASATDRETDTQYF
>TRBD1|TRBJ1-4|TRBV2|.
TGTGCCAGCAGTCGGGACAGGGCATTTGAAAAACTGTTTTTT
CASSRDRAFEKLFF
>.|TRBJ1-2|TRBV4-1|.
TGCGCCAGCAGCCAGAGATCGGGGGGCCTGGGTGGCTACACCTTC
CASSQRSGGLGGYTF
>.|TRBJ2-2|TRBV11-2|.
TGTGCCAGCAGTTCCGCGGGTGAAAAAACCGGGGAGCTGTTTTTT
CASSSAGEKTGELFF
>.|TRBJ1-4|TRBV28|few
TGTGCCAGCAGTTTTCACATGGACGAAAAACTGTTTTTT
CASSFHMDEKLFF
>TRBD1|TRBJ1-1|TRBV5-1|few
TGCGCCAGCAGCAAGATAGACAGGGTTAACACTGAAGCTTTCTTT
CASSKIDRVNTEAFF
>.|TRBJ1-1|TRBV20-1|many
TGCAGTGCTAGGCGGGTTTTCATGATACGAGAGGCTTTCTTT
CSARRVFMIREAFF
>.|TRBJ2-7|TRBV18|.
TGTGCCAGCTCAGACACAGGGACCTACGGGCAGTACTTC
CASSDTGTYGQYF
>.|TRBJ2-7|TRBV6-1|few
TGTGCCAGCAGTGAAGCGGGTGGGATGAGGGAGCAGTACTTC
CASSEAGGMREQYF
>TRBD2|TRBJ2-3|TRBV12-3/TRBV12-4|many
TGTGCCAGCAGTGAGCGGGAGTCCATCGTGGATACGCAGTATTTT
CASSERESIVDTQYF
>.|TRBJ2-3|TRBV28|.
TGTGCCAGCAGTTTACCCCCCCTTGGGGAAGATACGCAGTATTTT
CASSLPPLGEDTQYF
>.|TRBJ2-3|TRBV7-2|.
TGTGCCAGCAGCCCACGACGTAGGGGGGGAGGGCGCACAGATACGCAGTATTTT
CASSPRRRGGGRTDTQYF
>.|TRBJ1-1|TRBV2|many
TGTGCCAGCAGTGTAGTTCTGAACACTGAAGCTTTCTTT
CASSVVLNTEAFF
>TRBD2|TRBJ2-1|TRBV10-3|few
TGTGCCATCGGGACTAGCGGGGGGGGGATAGATGAGCAGTTCTTC
CAIGTSGGGIDEQFF
>.|TRBJ1-1|TRBV7-2|many
TGTGCCAGCAGTTTCGGCTCGAACACTGAAGCTTTCTTT
CASSFGSNTEAFF
>TRBD1|TRBJ1-4|TRBV5-1|.
TGCGCCAGCAGCTTAGAAACCGGGACAGCCAACCTACTGTTTTTT
CASSLETGTANLLFF
>TRBD2|TRBJ2-1|TRBV7-2|few
TGTGCCAGCAGGGAGGCGGGAGGGCCGCAGGGTGAGCAGTTCTTC
CASREAGGPQGEQFF
>.|TRBJ1-2|TRBV19|.
TGTGCCAGTAGTATTACGGCCGGGGGCGCTGGATATGGCTACACCTTC
CASSITAGGAGYGYTF
>TRBD2|TRBJ2-3|TRBV29-1|few
TGCAGCGTTACGGGTAGCGGGTCGACAGATACGCAGTATTTT
CSVTGSGSTDTQYF
>.|TRBJ1-6|TRBV5-1|.
TGCGCCAGCAGCCCGACGACGAGACAGGATTCACCCCTCCACTTT
CASSPTTRQDSPLHF